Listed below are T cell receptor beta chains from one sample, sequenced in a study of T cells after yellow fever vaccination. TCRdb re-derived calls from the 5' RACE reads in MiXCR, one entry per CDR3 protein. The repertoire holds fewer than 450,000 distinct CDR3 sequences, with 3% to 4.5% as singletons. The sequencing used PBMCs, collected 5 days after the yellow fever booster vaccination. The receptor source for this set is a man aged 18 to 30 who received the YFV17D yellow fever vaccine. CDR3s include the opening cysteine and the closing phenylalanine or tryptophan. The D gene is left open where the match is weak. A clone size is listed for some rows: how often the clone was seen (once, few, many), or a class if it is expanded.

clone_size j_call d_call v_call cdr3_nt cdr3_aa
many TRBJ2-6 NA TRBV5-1 TGCGCCAGCAGCTTGGATATCTCTGGGGCCAACGTCCTGACTTTC CASSLDISGANVLTF
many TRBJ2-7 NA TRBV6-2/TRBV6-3 TGTGCCAGCAGTCCCCGGCCCACGAGGCCCTCCTACGAGCAGTACTTC CASSPRPTRPSYEQYF
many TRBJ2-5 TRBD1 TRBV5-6 TGTGCCAGCACCGGGCAGGCCGGGACAGGGGGCTTGTTAGGAGAGACCCAGTACTTC CASTGQAGTGGLLGETQYF
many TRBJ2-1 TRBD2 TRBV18 TGTGCCAGCTCACCACAGCGGGGGGATGACAATGAGCAGTTCTTC CASSPQRGDDNEQFF
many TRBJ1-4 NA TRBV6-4 TGTGCCAGCAGATGGGGGTTTGAAAAACTGTTTTTT CASRWGFEKLFF
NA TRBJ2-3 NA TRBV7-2 TGTGCCAGCAGCTTTGACTCGACATCTCAGTATTTT CASSFDSTSQYF
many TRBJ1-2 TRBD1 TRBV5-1 TGCGCCAGCAGCCCCGAGGGGGCAATAGCTAACTATGGCTACACCTTC CASSPEGAIANYGYTF
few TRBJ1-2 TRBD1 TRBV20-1 TGCAGTGCTAGGGACAGGGTTGACCCCTACTATGGCTACACCTTC CSARDRVDPYYGYTF
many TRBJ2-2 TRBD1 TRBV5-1 TGCGCCAGCAGCAGGCGCGGGACAGGCGGAGGGGACACCGGGGAGCTGTTTTTT CASSRRGTGGGDTGELFF
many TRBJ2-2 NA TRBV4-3 TGCGCCAGCAGCCAAGACGTTGGCGATTTCGGGGAGCTGTTTTTT CASSQDVGDFGELFF
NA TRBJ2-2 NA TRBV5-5 TGTGCCAGCAGCTTGAGGGAAACCGGGGAGCTGTTTTTT CASSLRETGELFF
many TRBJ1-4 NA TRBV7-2 TGTGCCAGCAGCCACGCTAATGAAAAACTGTTTTTT CASSHANEKLFF
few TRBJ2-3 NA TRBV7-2 TGTGCCAGCAGCCCCAGCAGTGGCACAGATACGCAGTATTTT CASSPSSGTDTQYF
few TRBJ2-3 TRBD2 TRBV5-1 TGCGCCAGCCGACTAGCGGAGAGCACAGATACGCAGTATTTT CASRLAESTDTQYF
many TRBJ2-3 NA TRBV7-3 TGTGCCAGCAGCCCAAGGGGGGGCCCGGACGCAGATACGCAGTATTTT CASSPRGGPDADTQYF
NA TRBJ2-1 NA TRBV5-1 TGCGCCAGCAGGACAGTCCTTAGCAATGAGCAGTTCTTC CASRTVLSNEQFF
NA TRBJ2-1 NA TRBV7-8 TGTGCCAGCAGCGCGGGACAGCCACTAGGGCAGTTCTTC CASSAGQPLGQFF
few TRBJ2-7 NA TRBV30 TGTGCCTGGATCCCCTCGGGGGTCGAGCAGTACTTC CAWIPSGVEQYF
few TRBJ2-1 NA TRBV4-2 TGTGCCAGCAGCCAAGAAGGCAGGACCCGGTTGTTCTTC CASSQEGRTRLFF
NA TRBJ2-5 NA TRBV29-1 TGCAGCGTGATGACCCGGGACAACCAAGAGACCCAGTACTTC CSVMTRDNQETQYF
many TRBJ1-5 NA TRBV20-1 TGCAGTGCTAGTGCAGGGGATAGGTATCAGCCCCAGCATTTT CSASAGDRYQPQHF
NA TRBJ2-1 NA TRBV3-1 TGTGCCAGCAGCCAAACCCCCTCTAGTGAGCAGTTCTTC CASSQTPSSEQFF
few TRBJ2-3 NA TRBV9 TGTGCCAGCAGTCTTCCCCAGTTCCCAGATACGCAGTATTTT CASSLPQFPDTQYF
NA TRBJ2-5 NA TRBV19 TGTGCCAGTGGCGGGACTCGAGGAGAGACCCAGTACTTC CASGGTRGETQYF
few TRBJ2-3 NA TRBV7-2 TGTGCCAGCAGCGCGTCACAGGGAATGAGAACAGATACGCAGTATTTT CASSASQGMRTDTQYF